The clone carrying this T cell receptor beta chain occurred many times. As yet, its antigen is unknown. The data derive from a study of early T cells in non-severe SARS-CoV-2 infection. Study summary: The authors sequenced bulk RNA from unsorted whole blood, leaving chains unpaired.

CDR1 MNHEY and CDR2 SVGAGI come from the germline V gene. This CDR3 spans 17 amino acids. The V and J ends lost 8 bases and 1 base respectively, with 23 bases between them. General study points: The study's VDJdb matching favored anti-spike CD8 responses and missed private and CD4 specificities.

Unique molecular identifiers tagged individual cDNA molecules. TCRdb reanalysed the 5' RACE reads using MiXCR and keeps one entry per CDR3 protein. Of about 67,000 distinct CDR3 sequences in the sample, approximately 10% were seen once. This receptor was taken from an adult who was a healthcare worker with PCR-confirmed SARS-CoV-2 infection or an uninfected control (not recorded which). The material sequenced was whole blood. The chain is built from TRBV6-5 and TRBJ2-5; D is possibly TRBD1 (5 bases). DNA of the CDR3: TGTGCCAGCTCATCTGCCTCCCTACGACAGTCCCAAGAGACCCAGTACTTC. This encodes CASSSASLRQSQETQYF.